These T cell receptor beta chains were read from a single sample in a study of radiotherapy plus CTLA-4 blockade in lung cancer. Clones were sequenced by immunoSEQ multiplex PCR, and TCRdb holds only the in-frame ones, with some missing. Of about 53,000 clones in the sample, almost 85% were seen once. This sample comprised peripheral blood, obtained from a patient treated with radiotherapy plus ipilimumab. These receptors all come from a human donor with non-small cell lung cancer whose response to radiotherapy plus ipilimumab could not be evaluated. Each CDR3 is given with its conserved first and last residue. A D gene is named only where the DNA matches it firmly. Some rows mark clone size as missing; the rest say once, few, many or name a class of expanded clone.

cdr3_nt	cdr3_aa	clone_size	j_call	d_call	v_call
TGTGCCAGCACCCACCCAAGGACGGAGGACACAGATACGCAGTATTTT	CASTHPRTEDTDTQYF	NA	TRBJ2-3	NA	TRBV7-9
TGTGCCAGCAGCCCGAGGGTTAGCAATCAGCCCCAGCATTTT	CASSPRVSNQPQHF	once	TRBJ1-5	NA	TRBV7-2
TGCGCCAGCAGCCCCTCTTTGACAGAGACTACAGATACGCAGTATTTT	CASSPSLTETTDTQYF	NA	TRBJ2-3	NA	TRBV4-3
TGTGCCAGCAGCTATAACTACGAGCAGTACTTC	CASSYNYEQYF	NA	TRBJ2-7	NA	TRBV27
TGTGCCAGCAGTTTCCAGGGGACTAGCGGGAGGGCCTCTGAGCAGTTCTTC	CASSFQGTSGRASEQFF	NA	TRBJ2-1	TRBD2	TRBV27
TGCGCCAGCAGCCCGCGGTGGGGGGATGCAACTAATGAAAAACTGTTTTTT	CASSPRWGDATNEKLFF	NA	TRBJ1-4	NA	TRBV5-1
TGTGCCAGCAGACCCGCCGGTCAGGTTACCTACGAGCAGTACTTC	CASRPAGQVTYEQYF	NA	TRBJ2-7	NA	TRBV7-2
TGTGCCAGTAGTATGAGGACAGGCAATCAGCCCCAGCATTTT	CASSMRTGNQPQHF	NA	TRBJ1-5	NA	TRBV19
TGCGCCAGCAGCTTGGGACAAAGCCCCTATGTGTACACCTTC	CASSLGQSPYVYTF	NA	TRBJ1-2	NA	TRBV5-1
TGCGCCAGCAGCCCCGGGACAGGGAATCAGCCCCAGCATTTT	CASSPGTGNQPQHF	once	TRBJ1-5	TRBD1	TRBV5-1
TGTGCCAGCAGGCGGGGGGCTGATAGCAATCAGCCCCAGCATTTT	CASRRGADSNQPQHF	NA	TRBJ1-5	NA	TRBV6-1
TGTGCCAGCAGCTTGACAGCCCAAGAGACCCAGTACTTC	CASSLTAQETQYF	NA	TRBJ2-5	NA	TRBV7-9
TGTGCCAGCAGTGCTTTCGGGGACAGTTTAGGTACGAATACGCAGTATTTT	CASSAFGDSLGTNTQYF	NA	TRBJ2-3	TRBD1	TRBV25-1
TGCAGCGTTGAGACCCAACAGGGGCAGTGGAACACTGAAGCTTTCTTT	CSVETQQGQWNTEAFF	NA	TRBJ1-1	TRBD1	TRBV29-1
TGTGCCAGCAGTTTTTCAACAGGGCGCTCAATGACTGAAGCTTTCTTT	CASSFSTGRSMTEAFF	NA	TRBJ1-1	NA	TRBV28
TGTGCCAGCAGCCAAGGGCGACTAGCGGGAGGGCCATCCTACGAGCAGTACTTC	CASSQGRLAGGPSYEQYF	NA	TRBJ2-7	TRBD2	TRBV4-2
TGTGCCAGCAGCTTAGCGCGGCTAGCGGGAAACAATGAGCAGTTCTTC	CASSLARLAGNNEQFF	NA	TRBJ2-1	TRBD2	TRBV11-1
TGTGCCAGCAGCCAAGGGGAGGGAGCCTATGGCTACACCTTC	CASSQGEGAYGYTF	NA	TRBJ1-2	NA	TRBV14
TGTGCCAGCAGTGTGACAGGCCAAACTAACCATGGCTACACCTTC	CASSVTGQTNHGYTF	NA	TRBJ1-2	NA	TRBV2
TGTGCCAGCAGCTTGCCCGAGTCTGGGCGGGGCAATGAGCAGTTCTTC	CASSLPESGRGNEQFF	NA	TRBJ2-1	NA	TRBV5-4
TGTGCCAGCACGCGGGAGCTGTGGAATGAGCAGTTCTTC	CASTRELWNEQFF	NA	TRBJ2-1	TRBD2	TRBV6-1
TGTGCCAGCAGTTTACGGTCTAGCGGATCCTACGAGCAGTACTTC	CASSLRSSGSYEQYF	once	TRBJ2-7	TRBD2	TRBV27
TGTGCCAGCAGCCTTCCCGGGCTAGCGGGCCGCTACGAGCAGTACTTC	CASSLPGLAGRYEQYF	NA	TRBJ2-7	TRBD2	TRBV11-2
TGCAGCGGGGGACAGAACACTGAAGCTTTCTTT	CSGGQNTEAFF	NA	TRBJ1-1	NA	TRBV29-1
TGTGCCAGCAGTGTAGGAGGGGGCCTACCCTCTGGAAACACCATATATTTT	CASSVGGGLPSGNTIYF	once	TRBJ1-3	TRBD1	TRBV25-1
TGTGCCAGCAGGACAAAAGCGGGAGGGGGGGAGACCCAGTACTTC	CASRTKAGGGETQYF	NA	TRBJ2-5	TRBD2	TRBV6-5
TGTGCCAGCAGAGAGGGGACTAGAAACACCATATATTTT	CASREGTRNTIYF	NA	TRBJ1-3	NA	TRBV6-5